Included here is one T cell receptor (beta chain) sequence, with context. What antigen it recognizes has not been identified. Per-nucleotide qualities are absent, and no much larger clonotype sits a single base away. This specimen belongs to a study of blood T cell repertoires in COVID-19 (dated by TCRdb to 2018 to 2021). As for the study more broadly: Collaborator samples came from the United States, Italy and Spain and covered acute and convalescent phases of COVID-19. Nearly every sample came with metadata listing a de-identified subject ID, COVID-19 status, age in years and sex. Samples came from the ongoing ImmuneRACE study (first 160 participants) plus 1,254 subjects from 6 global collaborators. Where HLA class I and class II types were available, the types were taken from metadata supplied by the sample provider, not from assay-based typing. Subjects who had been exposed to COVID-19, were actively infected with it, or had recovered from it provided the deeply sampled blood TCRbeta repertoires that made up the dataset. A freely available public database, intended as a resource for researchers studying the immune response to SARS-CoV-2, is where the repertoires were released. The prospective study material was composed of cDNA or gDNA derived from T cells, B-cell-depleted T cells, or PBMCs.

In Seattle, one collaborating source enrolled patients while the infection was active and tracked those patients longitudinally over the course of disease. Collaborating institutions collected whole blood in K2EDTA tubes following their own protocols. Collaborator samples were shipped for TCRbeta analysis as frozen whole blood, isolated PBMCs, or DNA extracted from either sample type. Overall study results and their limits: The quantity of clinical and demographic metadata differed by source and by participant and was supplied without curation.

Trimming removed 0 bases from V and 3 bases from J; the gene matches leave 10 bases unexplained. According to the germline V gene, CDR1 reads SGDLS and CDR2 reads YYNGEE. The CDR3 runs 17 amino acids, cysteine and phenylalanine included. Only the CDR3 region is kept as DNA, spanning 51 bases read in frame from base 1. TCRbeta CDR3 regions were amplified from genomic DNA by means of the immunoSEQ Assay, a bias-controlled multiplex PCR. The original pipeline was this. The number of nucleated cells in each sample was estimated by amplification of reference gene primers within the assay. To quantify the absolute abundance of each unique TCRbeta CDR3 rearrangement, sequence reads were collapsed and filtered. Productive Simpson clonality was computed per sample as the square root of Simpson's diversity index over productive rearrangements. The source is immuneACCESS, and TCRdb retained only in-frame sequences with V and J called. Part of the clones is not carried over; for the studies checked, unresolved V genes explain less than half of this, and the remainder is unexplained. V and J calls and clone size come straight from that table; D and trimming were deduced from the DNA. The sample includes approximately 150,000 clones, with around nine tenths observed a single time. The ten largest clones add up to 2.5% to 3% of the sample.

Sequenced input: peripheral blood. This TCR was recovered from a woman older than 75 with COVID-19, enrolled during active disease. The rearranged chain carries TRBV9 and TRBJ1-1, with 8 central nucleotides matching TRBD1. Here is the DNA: TGTGCCAGCAGCGTAGCTTTAACAGGGGGGCCCGACACTGAAGCTTTCTTT. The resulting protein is CASSVALTGGPDTEAFF.